Following are 27 T cell receptor beta chains from one sample sequenced in a study of T cells expressing NK-cell markers. From its re-call of the 5' RACE reads, TCRdb lists each CDR3 protein once, without DNA. The sample table sets out 550,000 or so distinct CDR3 sequences. The sequencing sample was made of blood T cells: a sorted CD56 or NKG2C T cell subset, CD4+ or CD8+ T cells, or bulk PBMC T cells (not recorded which). These receptor sequences come from a man between 18 and 29 years old in good health.

The chain is built from TRBV2 and TRBJ2-3; the TCRdb call, TRBD2, lacks DNA for checking. Germline CDR1 SNHLY, CDR2 FYNNEI. This CDR3 is built from 14 residues. The CDR3: CASSELLVEDTQYF. Full variable domain (outside the CDR3, taken from reference TRBV2 and TRBJ2-3): EPEVTQTPSHQVTQMGQEVILRCVPISNHLYFYWYRQILGQKVEFLVSFYNNEISEKSEIFDDQFSVERPDGSNFTLKIRSTKLEDSAMYFCASSELLVEDTQYFGPGTRLTVL.

The rearrangement uses TRBV7-9 and TRBJ2-7; TCRdb designates TRBD1, a call that cannot be tested without DNA. The CDR3 spans 15 residues. Germline loops: CDR1 SEHNR, CDR2 FQNEAQ (reference sequence). The CDR3 spells CASSWGTGEHYEQYF.

The J gene is TRBJ1-6, the V gene TRBV5-1. Per germline, CDR1 SGHRS and CDR2 YFSETQ. This CDR3 is built from 15 residues. The CDR3 region is CASSLDGKWNSPLHF. Combining the CDR3 with reference TRBV5-1 and TRBJ1-6 gives the whole variable domain KAGVTQTPRYLIKTRGQQVTLSCSPISGHRSVSWYQQTPGQGLQFLFEYFSETQRNKGNFPGRFSGRQFSNSRSEMNVSTLELGDSALYLCASSLDGKWNSPLHFGNGTRLTVT.

The rearrangement joins TRBV28 to TRBJ2-1; TCRdb calls TRBD1, which cannot be checked without DNA. The CDR3 is 15 amino acids. Per the germline V gene, CDR1 is MDHEN and CDR2 is SYDVKM. The CDR3 spells CASSRDTPGYNEQFF.

The chain joins TRBV12-3 or TRBV12-4 to TRBJ2-5; the TCRdb call, TRBD2, lacks DNA for checking. The CDR3 covers 17 residues. The CDR3 spells CASSLNPGLAVQETQYF.

V usage is TRBV18 and J usage is TRBJ2-4; TCRdb proposes TRBD1, but this gene call is untestable without DNA. CDR3 length: 13 residues. Germline CDR1 is KGHSH and CDR2 is LQKENI. The CDR3 here is CASSALQGDIQYF.

This chain connects TRBV9 to TRBJ2-1; TCRdb's D gene call, TRBD1, goes unchecked for lack of DNA. The germline CDR1 and CDR2 sequences are SGDLS and YYNGEE. The CDR3 has 15 amino acids. The CDR3 loop reads CASSVDPGEVNEQFF. Full variable domain (missing parts from reference TRBV9 and TRBJ2-1): DSGVTQTPKHLITATGQRVTLRCSPRSGDLSVYWYQQSLDQGLQFLIQYYNGEERAKGNILERFSAQQFPDLHSELNLSSLELGDSALYFCASSVDPGEVNEQFFGPGTRLTVL.

V usage is TRBV14 and J usage is TRBJ2-3; TCRdb picks TRBD2, but there is no DNA to check that call. The germline V gene encodes CDR1 SGHDN and CDR2 FVKESK. This CDR3 spans 14 amino acids. The CDR3 protein is CASSQLGASGSQYF.

The chain joins TRBV29-1 to TRBJ2-1; TCRdb selects TRBD2, and the lack of DNA leaves this call unchecked. This CDR3 is built from 15 residues. The germline CDR1 and CDR2 sequences are SQVTM and ANQGSEA. CDR3 region: CSVESGRAAVNEQFF.

This rearrangement joins TRBV12-3 or TRBV12-4 to TRBJ2-3. The CDR3 spans 12 residues. The CDR3 here is CASSQIGDTQYF.

The rearrangement uses TRBV15 and TRBJ2-1; the D gene TCRdb calls, TRBD2, cannot be checked with no DNA. The CDR3 has 20 amino acids. Germline CDR1 LNHNV, CDR2 YYDKDF (reference sequence). The chain's CDR3 is CATSRDDGGRTSGSFDEQFF.

The gene calls are TRBV7-9 and TRBJ2-2; TCRdb indicates TRBD1, and absent DNA this call remains unverified. The CDR3 has 15 residues. Germline loops: CDR1 SEHNR, CDR2 FQNEAQ (reference sequence). CDR3: CASSPGRRGIGELFF.

The chain couples TRBV29-1 to TRBJ1-1. The germline V gene encodes CDR1 SQVTM and CDR2 ANQGSEA. This CDR3 region has 13 residues. CDR3 residues: CSALDLVGTEAFF. Full variable domain (rest looked up from reference TRBV29-1 and TRBJ1-1): SAVISQKPSRDICQRGTSLTIQCQVDSQVTMMFWYRQQPGQSLTLIATANQGSEATYESGFVIDKFPISRPNLTFSTLTVSNMSPEDSSIYLCSALDLVGTEAFFGQGTRLTVV.

The chain combines TRBV20-1 with TRBJ1-4. The CDR3 has 12 residues. The germline V gene encodes CDR1 DFQATT and CDR2 SNEGSKA (reference sequence). The CDR3 reads CSARARANKLFF.

This chain connects TRBV6-5 to TRBJ2-2. CDR3 length equals 17 residues. Germline CDR1 is MNHEY and CDR2 is SVGAGI. The CDR3 spells CASSYFSPSTNTGELFF.

The CDR3 here is CASCGQGSYEQYF. The J gene is TRBJ2-7, the V gene TRBV14. CDR3 length: 13 amino acids. Germline V CDR1 and CDR2: SGHDN, FVKESK.

This chain connects TRBV5-1 to TRBJ1-3. CDR1 and CDR2 from the germline V gene are SGHRS and YFSETQ. The CDR3 has 15 amino acids. CDR3 region: CASSFDSGSGNTIYF.

V and J are TRBV20-1 and TRBJ2-2; there is no DNA to check the TCRdb D call of TRBD1. Germline V gives CDR1 DFQATT, CDR2 SNEGSKA (reference sequence). This CDR3 spans 15 amino acids. The CDR3 protein is CSANRQGAGTGELFF.

V gene TRBV6-5 combines with J gene TRBJ2-5; TCRdb proposes TRBD1, but this gene call is untestable without DNA. The CDR3 has 14 residues. Per germline, CDR1 MNHEY and CDR2 SVGAGI. The CDR3 here is CASSYFDSSETQYF.

CDR3 sequence: CSASPGGEQYF. J is TRBJ2-7 and V is TRBV20-1; TCRdb's D call, TRBD1, is unchecked because there is no DNA. The germline V gene encodes CDR1 DFQATT and CDR2 SNEGSKA (reference sequence). The CDR3 length is 11 residues.

V usage is TRBV12-3 or TRBV12-4 and J usage is TRBJ1-2; TCRdb picks TRBD1, but there is no DNA to check that call. The length of the CDR3 is 16 residues. This chain's CDR3 is CASSFSGAVTNYGYTF.

The V gene is TRBV6-5, the J gene TRBJ2-2; TCRdb picks TRBD1, but there is no DNA to check that call. The CDR3 loop spans 14 amino acids. Germline V lookup: CDR1 MNHEY, CDR2 SVGAGI. The CDR3 is CASSYVGADGELFF.

The chain combines TRBV6-1 with TRBJ1-2; TCRdb picks TRBD1, but there is no DNA to check that call. From germline, CDR1 is MNHNS and CDR2 SASEGT. The CDR3 spans 14 residues. CDR3 region: CASSLRGANYGYTF.

The chain combines TRBV4-3 with TRBJ1-1. The CDR3 runs 15 residues. Germline loops: CDR1 LGHNA, CDR2 YSLEER. The CDR3 is CASSLLTEGSTEAFF.

The CDR3 sequence is CASSDSGANVLTF. The rearrangement joins TRBV12-3 or TRBV12-4 to TRBJ2-6. The CDR3 runs 13 residues.

The chain is built from TRBV6-2 or TRBV6-3 and TRBJ2-3; TCRdb indicates TRBD2, and absent DNA this call remains unverified. Germline V gene data show CDR1 as MNHEY and CDR2 as SVGEGT. The CDR3 runs to 16 residues. CDR3 sequence reads: CASSHWSAGPTDTQYF.

This rearrangement joins TRBV12-3 or TRBV12-4 to TRBJ2-4; TCRdb's D call, TRBD1, is unchecked because there is no DNA. The CDR3 has 14 residues. CDR3 in amino acids: CASSLGPGKNIQYF.